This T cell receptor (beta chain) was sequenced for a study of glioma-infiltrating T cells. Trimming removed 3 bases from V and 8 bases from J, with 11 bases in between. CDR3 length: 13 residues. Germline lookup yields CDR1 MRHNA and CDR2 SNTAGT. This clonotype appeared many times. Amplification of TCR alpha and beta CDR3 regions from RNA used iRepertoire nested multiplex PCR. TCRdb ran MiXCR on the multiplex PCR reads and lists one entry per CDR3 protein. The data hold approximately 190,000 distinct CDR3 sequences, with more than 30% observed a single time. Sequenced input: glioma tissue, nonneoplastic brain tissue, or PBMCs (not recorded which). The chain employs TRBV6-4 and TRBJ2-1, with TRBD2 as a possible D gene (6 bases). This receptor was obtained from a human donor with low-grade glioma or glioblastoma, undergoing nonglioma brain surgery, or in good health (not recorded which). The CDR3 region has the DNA TGTGCCAGCAGTGAACGGGAGTGGGATGAGCAGTTCTTC. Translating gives CASSEREWDEQFF.